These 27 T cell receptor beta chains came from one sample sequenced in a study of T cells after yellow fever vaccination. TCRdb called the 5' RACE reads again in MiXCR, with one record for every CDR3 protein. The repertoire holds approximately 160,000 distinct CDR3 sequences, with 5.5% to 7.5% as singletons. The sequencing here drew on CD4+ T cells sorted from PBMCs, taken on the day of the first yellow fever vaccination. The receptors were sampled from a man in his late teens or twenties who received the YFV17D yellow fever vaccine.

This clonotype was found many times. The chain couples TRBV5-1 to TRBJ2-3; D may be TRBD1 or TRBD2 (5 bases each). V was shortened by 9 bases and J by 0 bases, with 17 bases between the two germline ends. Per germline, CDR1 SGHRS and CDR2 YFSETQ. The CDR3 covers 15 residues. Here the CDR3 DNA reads TGCGCCACCGCCCCGGGGCCAGCCAGCACAGATACGCAGTATTTT. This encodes CATAPGPASTDTQYF.

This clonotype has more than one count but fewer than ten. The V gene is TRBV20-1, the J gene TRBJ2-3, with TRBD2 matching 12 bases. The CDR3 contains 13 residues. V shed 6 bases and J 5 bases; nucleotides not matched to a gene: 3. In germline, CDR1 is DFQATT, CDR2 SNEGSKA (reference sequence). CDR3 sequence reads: CSAETSGGDTQYF. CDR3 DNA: TGCAGTGCAGAGACTAGCGGGGGAGATACGCAGTATTTT.

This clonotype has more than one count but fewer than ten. The CDR3 DNA reads as TGCGCCAGCAGCTCCTGGGGGGGGACCCTCCAAGAGACCCAGTACTTC. Translated: CASSSWGGTLQETQYF. The rearrangement uses TRBV5-1 and TRBJ2-5; 7 bases are a match to TRBD2. This CDR3 is built from 16 residues. V shed 3 bases and J 1 base; nucleotides not matched to a gene: 9. Germline V gives CDR1 SGHRS, CDR2 YFSETQ.

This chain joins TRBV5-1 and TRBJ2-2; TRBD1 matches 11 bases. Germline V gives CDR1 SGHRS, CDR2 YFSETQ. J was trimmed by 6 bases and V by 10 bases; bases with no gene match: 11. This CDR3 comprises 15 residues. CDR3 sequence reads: CASQTGQGASGELFF. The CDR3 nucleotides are TGCGCCTCACAAACCGGACAGGGGGCGTCCGGGGAGCTGTTTTTT.

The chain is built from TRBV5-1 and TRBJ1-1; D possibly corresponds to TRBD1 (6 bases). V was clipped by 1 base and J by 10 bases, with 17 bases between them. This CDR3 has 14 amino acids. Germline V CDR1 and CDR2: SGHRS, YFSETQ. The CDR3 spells CASSLTGAGAGAFF. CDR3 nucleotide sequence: TGCGCCAGCAGCTTGACTGGGGCAGGGGCAGGAGCTTTCTTT. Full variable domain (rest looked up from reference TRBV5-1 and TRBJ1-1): KAGVTQTPRYLIKTRGQQVTLSCSPISGHRSVSWYQQTPGQGLQFLFEYFSETQRNKGNFPGRFSGRQFSNSRSEMNVSTLELGDSALYLCASSLTGAGAGAFFGQGTRLTVV.

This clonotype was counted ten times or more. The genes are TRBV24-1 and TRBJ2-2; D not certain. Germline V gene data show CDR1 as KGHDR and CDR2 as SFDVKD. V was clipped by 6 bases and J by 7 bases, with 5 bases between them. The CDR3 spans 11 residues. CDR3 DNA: TGTGCCACCAGTTTACTCGGGGAGCTGTTTTTT. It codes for CATSLLGELFF.

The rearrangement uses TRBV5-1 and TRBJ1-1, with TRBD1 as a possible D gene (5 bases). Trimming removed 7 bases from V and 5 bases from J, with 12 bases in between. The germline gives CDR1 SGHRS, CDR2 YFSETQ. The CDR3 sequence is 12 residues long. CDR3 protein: CASREDRTEAFF. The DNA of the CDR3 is TGCGCCAGCCGTGAAGACAGAACTGAAGCTTTCTTT.

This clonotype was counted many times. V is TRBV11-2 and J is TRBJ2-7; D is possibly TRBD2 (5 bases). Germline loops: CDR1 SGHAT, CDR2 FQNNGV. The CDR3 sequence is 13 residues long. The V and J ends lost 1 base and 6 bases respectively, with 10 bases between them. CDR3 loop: CASSLGWTGEQYV. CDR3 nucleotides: TGTGCCAGCAGCTTAGGCTGGACTGGCGAGCAGTACGTC.

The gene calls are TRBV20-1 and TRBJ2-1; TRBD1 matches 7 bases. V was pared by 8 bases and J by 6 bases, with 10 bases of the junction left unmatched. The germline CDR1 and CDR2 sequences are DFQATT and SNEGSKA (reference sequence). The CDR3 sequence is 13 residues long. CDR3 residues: CSTPGQQTNEQFF. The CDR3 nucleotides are TGCAGTACCCCGGGACAGCAAACCAATGAGCAGTTCTTC.

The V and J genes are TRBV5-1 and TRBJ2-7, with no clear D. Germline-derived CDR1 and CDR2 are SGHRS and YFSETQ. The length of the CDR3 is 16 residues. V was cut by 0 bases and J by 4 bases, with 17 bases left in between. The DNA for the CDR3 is TGCGCCAGCAGCTTGGGAGGCAGCCGAGAAGGTTACGAGCAGTACGTC. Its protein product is CASSLGGSREGYEQYV.

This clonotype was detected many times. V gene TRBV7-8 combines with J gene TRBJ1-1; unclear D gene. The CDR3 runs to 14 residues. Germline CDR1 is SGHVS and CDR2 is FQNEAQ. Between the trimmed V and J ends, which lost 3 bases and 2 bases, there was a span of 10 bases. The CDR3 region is CASSLPLANTEAFF. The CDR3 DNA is TGTGCCAGCAGCTTGCCGTTGGCTAACACTGAAGCTTTCTTT.

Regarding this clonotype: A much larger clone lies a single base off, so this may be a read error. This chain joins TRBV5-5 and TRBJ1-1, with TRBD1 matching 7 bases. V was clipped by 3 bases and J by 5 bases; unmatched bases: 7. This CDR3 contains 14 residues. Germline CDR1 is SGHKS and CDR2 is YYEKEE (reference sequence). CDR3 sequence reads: CASSSNKGQTEAFF. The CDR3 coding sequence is TGTGCCAGCAGCTCTAACAAGGGACAGACTGAAGCTTTCTTT.

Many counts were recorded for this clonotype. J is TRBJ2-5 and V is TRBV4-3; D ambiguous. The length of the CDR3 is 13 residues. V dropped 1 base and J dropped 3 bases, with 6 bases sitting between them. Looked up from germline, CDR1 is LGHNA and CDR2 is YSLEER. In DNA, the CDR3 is TGCGCCAGCAGCCAAGCTGTGAAAGAGACCCAGTACTTC. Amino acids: CASSQAVKETQYF.

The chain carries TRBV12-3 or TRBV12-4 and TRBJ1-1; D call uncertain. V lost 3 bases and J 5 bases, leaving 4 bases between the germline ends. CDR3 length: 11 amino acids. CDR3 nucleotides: TGTGCCAGCAGTTTCGTTACTGAAGCTTTCTTT. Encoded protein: CASSFVTEAFF.

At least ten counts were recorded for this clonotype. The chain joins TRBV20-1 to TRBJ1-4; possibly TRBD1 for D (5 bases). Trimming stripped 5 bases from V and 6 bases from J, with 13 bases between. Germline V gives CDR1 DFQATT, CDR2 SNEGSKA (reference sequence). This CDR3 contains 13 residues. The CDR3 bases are TGCAGTGCTTCCCCCTGGGGCCATGAAAAACTGTTTTTT. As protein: CSASPWGHEKLFF.

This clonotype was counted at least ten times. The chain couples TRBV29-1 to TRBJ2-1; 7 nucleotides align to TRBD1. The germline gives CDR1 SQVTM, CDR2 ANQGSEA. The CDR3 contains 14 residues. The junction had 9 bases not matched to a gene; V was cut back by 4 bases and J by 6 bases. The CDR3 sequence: CSVVPDRLINEQFF. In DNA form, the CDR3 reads TGCAGCGTTGTCCCGGACAGGTTGATCAATGAGCAGTTCTTC.

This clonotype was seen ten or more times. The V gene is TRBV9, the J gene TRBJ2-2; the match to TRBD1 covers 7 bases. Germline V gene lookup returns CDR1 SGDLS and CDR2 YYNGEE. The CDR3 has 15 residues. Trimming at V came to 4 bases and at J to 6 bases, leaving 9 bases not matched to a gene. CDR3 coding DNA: TGTGCCAGCAGCCCAAGGGGGCAAGTGGCCGGGGAGCTGTTTTTT. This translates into CASSPRGQVAGELFF.

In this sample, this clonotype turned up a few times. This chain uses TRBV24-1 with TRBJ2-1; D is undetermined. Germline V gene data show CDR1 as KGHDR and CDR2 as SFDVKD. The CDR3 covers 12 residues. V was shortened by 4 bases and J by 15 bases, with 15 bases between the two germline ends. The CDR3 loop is CATSDNYPVLFF. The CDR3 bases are TGTGCCACCAGTGACAATTATCCCGTCCTGTTCTTC.

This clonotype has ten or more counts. DNA for the CDR3: TGCAGTGCTAGAGATCAGACGGGCTTGGACGAGCAGTACTTC. It codes for CSARDQTGLDEQYF. This rearrangement joins TRBV20-1 to TRBJ2-7; D not certain. V gave up 0 bases and J gave up 5 bases, with 14 bases separating them. This CDR3 region has 14 residues. The germline CDR1 and CDR2 sequences are DFQATT and SNEGSKA (reference sequence).

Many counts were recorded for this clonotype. The DNA of the CDR3 is TGTGCCAGCACCTCGGGGGGGTTGCCCCAGCATTTT. Translating it yields CASTSGGLPQHF. The J gene is TRBJ1-5, the V gene TRBV28; D might be TRBD1 (5 bases). Germline values: CDR1 MDHEN, CDR2 SYDVKM. Deletions cut 7 bases from V and 9 bases from J, with 13 bases between. The CDR3 extends over 12 amino acids.

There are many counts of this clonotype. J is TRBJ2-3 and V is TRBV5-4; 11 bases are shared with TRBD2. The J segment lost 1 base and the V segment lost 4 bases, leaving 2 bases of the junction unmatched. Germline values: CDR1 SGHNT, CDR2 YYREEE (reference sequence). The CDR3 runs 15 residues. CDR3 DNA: TGTGCCAGCAGCCCGGGACTAGCGGGCACAGATACGCAGTATTTT. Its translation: CASSPGLAGTDTQYF.

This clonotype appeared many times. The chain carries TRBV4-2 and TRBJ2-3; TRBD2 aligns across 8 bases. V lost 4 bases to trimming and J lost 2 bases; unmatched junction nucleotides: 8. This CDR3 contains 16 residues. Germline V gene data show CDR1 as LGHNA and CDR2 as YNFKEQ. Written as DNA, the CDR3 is TGTGCCAGCAGCCCCGGGGGGGGAGTTTACACAGATACGCAGTATTTT. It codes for CASSPGGGVYTDTQYF.

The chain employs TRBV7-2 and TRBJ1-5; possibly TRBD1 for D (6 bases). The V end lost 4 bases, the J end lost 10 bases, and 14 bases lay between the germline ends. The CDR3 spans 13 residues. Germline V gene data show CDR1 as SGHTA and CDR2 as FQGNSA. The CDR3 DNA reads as TGTGCCAGCAGCTCCACAGGGCAGATACCCCAGCATTTT. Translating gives CASSSTGQIPQHF.

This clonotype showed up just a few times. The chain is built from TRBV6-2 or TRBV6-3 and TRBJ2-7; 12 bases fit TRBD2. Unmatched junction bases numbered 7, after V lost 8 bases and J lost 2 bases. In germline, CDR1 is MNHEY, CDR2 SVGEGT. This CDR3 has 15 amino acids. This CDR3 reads CASSGLAGNPYEQYF. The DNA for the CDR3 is TGTGCCAGCTCCGGACTAGCGGGGAATCCCTACGAGCAGTACTTC.

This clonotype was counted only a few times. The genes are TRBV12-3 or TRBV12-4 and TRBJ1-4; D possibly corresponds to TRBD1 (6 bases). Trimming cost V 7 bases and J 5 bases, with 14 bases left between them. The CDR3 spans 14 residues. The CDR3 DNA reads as TGTGCCAGCACCCCGGGCCAGGGGAATGAAAAACTGTTTTTT. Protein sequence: CASTPGQGNEKLFF.

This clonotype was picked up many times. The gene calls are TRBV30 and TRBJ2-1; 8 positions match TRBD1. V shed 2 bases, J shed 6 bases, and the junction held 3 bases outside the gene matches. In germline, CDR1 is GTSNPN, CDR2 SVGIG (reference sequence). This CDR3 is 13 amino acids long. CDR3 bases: TGTGCCTGGAGTCGGGACAGGTTCAATGAGCAGTTCTTC. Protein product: CAWSRDRFNEQFF.

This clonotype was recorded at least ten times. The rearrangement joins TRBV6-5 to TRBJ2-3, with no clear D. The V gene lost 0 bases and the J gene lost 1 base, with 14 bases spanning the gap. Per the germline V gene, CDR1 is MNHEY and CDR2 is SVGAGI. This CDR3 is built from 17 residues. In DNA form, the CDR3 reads TGTGCCAGCAGTTACTCGATAGCTTGGGCGGGCACAGATACGCAGTATTTT. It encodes CASSYSIAWAGTDTQYF.